This T cell receptor (beta chain) was captured in a study of shared clonotypes between healthy human individuals. Repertoires were generated with immunoSEQ multiplex PCR, while TCRdb's copy carries only in-frame clones and drops some. The sample lists around 1.1 million clones, about four fifths occurring once. A note on this clone: Its antigen remains unknown.

V gave up 1 base and J gave up 5 bases; unmatched junction bases: 1. Germline V gene sequence: CDR1 LGHNA, CDR2 YSLEER. This CDR3 contains 14 residues. Study results and caveats: Apart from blood, nothing was sampled; tissue repertoires likely differ.

The origin of this receptor is a man younger than 30 in good health. Some clones in this sample may be carry-over from other donors' samples. The chain recombines TRBV4-3 with TRBJ2-3, with 9 bases lining up with TRBD1. What was sequenced was memory CD4+ T cells from PBMCs. The subset: CD45RA-negative fraction. The CDR3 region has the DNA TGCGCCAGCAGCCAAGGGGGACAGGGAGATACGCAGTATTTT. This sequence encodes CASSQGGQGDTQYF.